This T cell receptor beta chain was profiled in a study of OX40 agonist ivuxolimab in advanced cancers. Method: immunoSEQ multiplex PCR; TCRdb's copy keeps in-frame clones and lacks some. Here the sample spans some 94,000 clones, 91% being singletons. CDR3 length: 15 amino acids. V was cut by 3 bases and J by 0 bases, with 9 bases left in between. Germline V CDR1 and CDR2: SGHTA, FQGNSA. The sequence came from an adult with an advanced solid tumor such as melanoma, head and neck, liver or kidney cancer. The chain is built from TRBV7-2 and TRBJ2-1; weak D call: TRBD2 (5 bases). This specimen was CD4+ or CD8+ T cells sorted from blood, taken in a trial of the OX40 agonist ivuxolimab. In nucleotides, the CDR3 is TGTGCCAGCAGCTTTAGCGTAAACTCCTACAATGAGCAGTTCTTC. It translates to CASSFSVNSYNEQFF.